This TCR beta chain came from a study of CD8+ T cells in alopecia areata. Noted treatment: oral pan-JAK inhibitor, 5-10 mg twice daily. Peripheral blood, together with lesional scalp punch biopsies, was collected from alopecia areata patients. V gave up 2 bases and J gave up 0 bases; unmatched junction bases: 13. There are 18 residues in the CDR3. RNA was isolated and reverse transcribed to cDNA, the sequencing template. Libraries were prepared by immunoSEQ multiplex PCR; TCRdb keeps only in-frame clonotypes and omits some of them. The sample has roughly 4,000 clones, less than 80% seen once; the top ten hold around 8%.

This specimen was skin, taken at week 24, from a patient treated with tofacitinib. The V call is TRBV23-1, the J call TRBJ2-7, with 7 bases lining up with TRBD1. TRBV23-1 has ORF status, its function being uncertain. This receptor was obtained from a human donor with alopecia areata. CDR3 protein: CASSQPGRQGRSSYEQYF. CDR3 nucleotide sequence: TGCGCCAGCAGTCAACCGGGGCGACAGGGTCGGTCCTCCTACGAGCAGTACTTC.